The 8 T cell receptor beta chains below all came from one sample that was sequenced in a study of blood T cells in healthy people across ages (dated by TCRdb to the mid-2010s). Library generation was performed with 5' RACE. TCRdb shows the sequencer as Illumina HiSeq 2500. A second PCR of roughly 7 to 11 cycles was performed with a sample-barcoded 5' primer and a J-beta primer mix. Using fastp trimming at Q25 and MiXCR clonotype assembly, TCRdb reanalyzed the public sequencing data and kept in-frame beta chains. Each CDR3 protein appears once, grouped with its most common genes and DNA. A total of 890,000 or so distinct CDR3 sequences appear in this sample, under 80% of them only once. About 30% of the sample belongs to the ten largest clones. The sample consisted of blood. The receptor source for this set is a man aged 30-40 years in good health.

The rearrangement joins TRBV12-3 or TRBV12-4 to TRBJ2-7, with D perhaps TRBD2 (5 bases). The V and J ends lost 4 bases and 9 bases respectively, with 16 bases between them. The length of the CDR3 is 13 residues. CDR3 region: CASSSRPQRGQYF. CDR3 nucleotides: TGTGCCAGCAGTTCGAGACCGCAACGGGGGCAGTACTTC.

This clonotype was seen only a few times. The chain carries TRBV10-3 and TRBJ2-7, with 7 nucleotides matching TRBD2. There are 15 residues in the CDR3. V lost 0 bases and J lost 3; bases outside the gene matches: 5. CDR1 and CDR2 (germline): ENHRY, SYGVKD. The CDR3, as DNA: TGTGCCATCAGTGAGTCGGCGGGGGACCGCTACGAGCAGTACTTC. Amino acid sequence: CAISESAGDRYEQYF.

The chain links TRBV5-6 to TRBJ1-2; the D is unclear. Germline V gene lookup returns CDR1 SGHDT and CDR2 YYEEEE. V lost 4 bases and J lost 5, with 18 bases in between. The CDR3 runs to 15 residues. CDR3 loop: CASSHNQVHQYGYTF. CDR3 bases: TGTGCCAGCAGCCACAATCAAGTGCACCAATATGGCTACACCTTC.

The chain joins TRBV28 to TRBJ1-4, with unresolved D. V was clipped by 5 bases and J by 0 bases, with 7 bases between them. Germline lookup yields CDR1 MDHEN and CDR2 SYDVKM. This CDR3 has 14 amino acids. CDR3 sequence: CASSGRSTNEKLFF. CDR3 DNA: TGTGCCAGCAGTGGACGTTCAACTAATGAAAAACTGTTTTTT.

This clonotype was seen only a few times. The chain couples TRBV29-1 to TRBJ2-7; D is perhaps TRBD1 or TRBD2 (5 bases each). Trimming took off 5 bases at V and 3 bases at J, with 14 bases between the two ends. The CDR3 loop spans 13 amino acids. Germline CDR1 SQVTM, CDR2 ANQGSEA. CDR3 loop: CSVTEGNLYEQYF. The DNA for the CDR3 is TGCAGCGTTACTGAGGGGAACCTCTACGAGCAGTACTTC.

This clonotype came up a few times. The V and J genes are TRBV9 and TRBJ2-1; 7 bases fit TRBD1. Germline V gene lookup returns CDR1 SGDLS and CDR2 YYNGEE. The CDR3 loop spans 15 amino acids. Losses at the gene ends were 0 bases for V and 4 bases for J; bases not matched to a gene: 4. The CDR3 loop is CASSVEGAPYNEQFF. In DNA form, the CDR3 reads TGTGCCAGCAGCGTAGAGGGGGCACCTTACAATGAGCAGTTCTTC.

This clonotype has at least ten counts. J is TRBJ1-2 and V is TRBV2; 10 nucleotides line up with TRBD1. The junction had 5 bases not matched to a gene; V was cut back by 6 bases and J by 1 base. CDR3 length: 15 residues. Germline V gene lookup returns CDR1 SNHLY and CDR2 FYNNEI. The CDR3 bases are TGTGCCAGCAGCCTCGACAGGGGGCTTAACTATGGCTACACCTTC. The encoded protein is CASSLDRGLNYGYTF.

The CDR3 DNA follows: TGTGCCAGCTACGGGGGGCTGGATGAGCAGTTCTTC. Translated: CASYGGLDEQFF. The rearrangement uses TRBV7-9 and TRBJ2-1, with D possibly matching TRBD2 (7 bases). V was pared by 8 bases and J by 8 bases, with 13 bases between. Looked up from germline, CDR1 is SEHNR and CDR2 is FQNEAQ (reference sequence). This CDR3 has 12 residues.